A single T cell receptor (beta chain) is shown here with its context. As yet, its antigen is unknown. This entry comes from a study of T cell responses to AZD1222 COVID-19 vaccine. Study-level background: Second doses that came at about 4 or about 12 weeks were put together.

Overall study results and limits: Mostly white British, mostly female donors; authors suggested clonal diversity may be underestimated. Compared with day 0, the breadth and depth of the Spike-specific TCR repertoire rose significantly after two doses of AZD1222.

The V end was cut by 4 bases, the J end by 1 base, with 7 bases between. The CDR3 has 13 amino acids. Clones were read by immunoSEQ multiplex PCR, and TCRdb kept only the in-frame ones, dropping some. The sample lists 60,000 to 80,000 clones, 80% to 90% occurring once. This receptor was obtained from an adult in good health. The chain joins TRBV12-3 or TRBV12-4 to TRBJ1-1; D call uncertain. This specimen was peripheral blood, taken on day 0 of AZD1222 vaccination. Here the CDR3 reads CASSSSGNTEAFF. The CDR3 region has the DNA TGTGCCAGCAGTTCCTCAGGGAACACTGAAGCTTTCTTT.